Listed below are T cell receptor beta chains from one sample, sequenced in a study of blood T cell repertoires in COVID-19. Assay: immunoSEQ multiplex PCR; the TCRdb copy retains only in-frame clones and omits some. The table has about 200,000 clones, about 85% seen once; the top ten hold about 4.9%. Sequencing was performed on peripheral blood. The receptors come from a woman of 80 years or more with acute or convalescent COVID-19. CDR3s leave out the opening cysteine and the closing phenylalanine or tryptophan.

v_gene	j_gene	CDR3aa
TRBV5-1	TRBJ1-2	ASSPQEPLYGYT
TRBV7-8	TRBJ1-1	ASSPDWPAAF
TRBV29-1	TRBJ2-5	SIRMGSPTETQY
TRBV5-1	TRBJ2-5	ASSPDPGGETQY
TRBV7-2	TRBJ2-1	ASSLQAGSSMINEQF
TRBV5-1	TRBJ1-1	ASSLGQMNTEAF
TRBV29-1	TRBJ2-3	SVRDRGLLTDTQY
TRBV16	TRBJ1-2	ASSQDENYGYT
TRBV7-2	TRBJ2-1	ASSLVSVGVNEQF
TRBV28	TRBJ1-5	ASSTASWAGGNQPQH
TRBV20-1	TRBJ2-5	SASTSGRQGETQY
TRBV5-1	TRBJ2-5	ASSLGRGETQY
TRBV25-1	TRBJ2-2	ASSESGLAVDTGELF
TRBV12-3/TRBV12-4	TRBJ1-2	ASSFLGGGYT
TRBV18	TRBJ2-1	ASSAVTGWDEQF
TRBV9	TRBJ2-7	ASSVGAGGYEQY
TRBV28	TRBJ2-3	ASSPLAGTQY
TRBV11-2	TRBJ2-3	ASSLGLAGDTQY
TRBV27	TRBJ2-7	ASSGNRGRGEQY
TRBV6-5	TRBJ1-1	ASSSPTGRNTEAF
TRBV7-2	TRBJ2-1	ASSLGFSGMGLYEQF
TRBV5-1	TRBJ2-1	ASRQASGKNEQF
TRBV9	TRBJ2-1	ASSTLAGTRF
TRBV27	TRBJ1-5	ASSPVTGVGNQPQH
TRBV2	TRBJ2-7	ASSEERRVEQY
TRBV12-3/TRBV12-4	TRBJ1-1	ASTRRAEAF
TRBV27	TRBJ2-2	ASMDNGIGELF
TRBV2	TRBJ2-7	ASRVTVYEQY
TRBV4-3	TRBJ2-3	ASSQDLRLAGRLSTDTQY
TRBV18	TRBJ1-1	ASSPSLQGLNTEAF
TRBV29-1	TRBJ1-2	SVQAGNYGYT
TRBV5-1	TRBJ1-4	ASGQGMRTNEKLF
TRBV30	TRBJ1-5	AWRGQDYQPQH
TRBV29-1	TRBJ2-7	SVVPQGAYEQY
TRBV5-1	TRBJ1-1	ASSLTPTGGGTEAF
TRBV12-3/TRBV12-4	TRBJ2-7	ASIRQGSSEQY
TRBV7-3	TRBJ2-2	ASSPLPAGELF
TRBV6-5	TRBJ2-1	ASRGLAANEQF
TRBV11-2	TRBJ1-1	ASSLLVRTEAF
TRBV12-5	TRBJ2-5	ASGFNAGSQETQY
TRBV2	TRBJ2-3	ARGLAGADTQY
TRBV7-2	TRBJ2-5	ASSPHRGETQY
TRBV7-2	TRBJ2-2	ASSQGRWTGELF
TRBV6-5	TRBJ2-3	ASKPGAGATDTQY
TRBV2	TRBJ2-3	ASRLSGTTDTQY
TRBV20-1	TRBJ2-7	SASDPGTGSYEQY
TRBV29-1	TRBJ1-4	SVAGSPARDEKLF
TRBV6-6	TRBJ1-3	ASSLTGISGNTIY